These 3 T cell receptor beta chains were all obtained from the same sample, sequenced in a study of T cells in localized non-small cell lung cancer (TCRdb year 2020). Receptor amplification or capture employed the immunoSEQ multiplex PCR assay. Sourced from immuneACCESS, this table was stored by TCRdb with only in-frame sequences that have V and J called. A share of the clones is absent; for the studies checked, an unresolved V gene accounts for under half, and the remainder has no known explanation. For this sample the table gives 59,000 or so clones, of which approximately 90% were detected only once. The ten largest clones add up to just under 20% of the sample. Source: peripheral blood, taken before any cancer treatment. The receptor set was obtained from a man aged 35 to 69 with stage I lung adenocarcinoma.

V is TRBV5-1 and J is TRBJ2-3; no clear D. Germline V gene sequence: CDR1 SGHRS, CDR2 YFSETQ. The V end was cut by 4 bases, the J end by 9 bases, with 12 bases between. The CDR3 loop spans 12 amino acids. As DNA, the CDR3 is TGCGCCAGCAGCCTGCCGGGCTCCACGCAGTATTTT. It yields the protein CASSLPGSTQYF.

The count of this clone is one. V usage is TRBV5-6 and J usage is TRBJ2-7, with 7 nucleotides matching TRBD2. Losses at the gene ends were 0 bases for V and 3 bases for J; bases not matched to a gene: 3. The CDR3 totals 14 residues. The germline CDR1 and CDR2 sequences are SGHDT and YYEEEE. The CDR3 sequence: CASSLGTSLYEQYF. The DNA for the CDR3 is TGTGCCAGCAGCTTGGGGACTAGTCTCTACGAGCAGTACTTC.

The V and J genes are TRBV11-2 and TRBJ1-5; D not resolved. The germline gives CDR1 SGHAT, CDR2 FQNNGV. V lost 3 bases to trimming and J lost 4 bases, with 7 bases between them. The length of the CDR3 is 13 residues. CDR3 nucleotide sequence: TGTGCCAGCAGCTTGGGCCTTAATCAGCCCCAGCATTTT. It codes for CASSLGLNQPQHF.